One and the same sample provided the 11 T cell receptor beta chains below, sequenced in a study of T cells after yellow fever vaccination. TCRdb re-called the 5' RACE reads with MiXCR, one entry per CDR3 protein. This sample has approximately 610,000 distinct CDR3 sequences; 17% occur once, and the top ten carry 15% to 20%. Sample: PBMCs, taken about 5 days after the first yellow fever vaccination. All receptors derive from a man aged 18 to 29 who received the YFV17D yellow fever vaccine.

The chain uses TRBV7-2 and TRBJ2-7; possible D gene TRBD1, 6 bases. The germline V gene encodes CDR1 SGHTA and CDR2 FQGNSA. CDR3 length: 14 residues. V was pared by 4 bases and J by 4 bases, with 14 bases between. The DNA for the CDR3 is TGTGCCAGCAGCTCCCGGGACAAAGGGTACGAGCAGTACGTC. Protein: CASSSRDKGYEQYV.

The chain couples TRBV5-4 to TRBJ2-6, with D tentatively TRBD2 (5 bases). The germline V gene has CDR1 SGHNT and CDR2 YYREEE (reference sequence). The ends were cut back, 4 bases at V and 0 bases at J, with 14 bases in the middle. The CDR3 is made up of 17 amino acids. This CDR3 reads CASSPRTGSSGANVLTF. CDR3 bases: TGTGCCAGCAGCCCGAGGACGGGAAGCTCTGGGGCCAACGTCCTGACTTTC. Full variable domain (outside the CDR3, taken from reference TRBV5-4 and TRBJ2-6): ETGVTQSPTHLIKTRGQQVTLRCSSQSGHNTVSWYQQALGQGPQFIFQYYREEENGRGNFPPRFSGLQFPNYSSELNVNALELDDSALYLCASSPRTGSSGANVLTFGAGSRLTVL.

This clonotype was picked up a small number of times. This sequence joins TRBV29-1 and TRBJ2-3; the match to TRBD2 covers 7 bases. The V and J ends lost 6 bases and 6 bases, in that order; junction bases with no gene match: 9. The length of the CDR3 is 13 residues. Germline CDR1 is SQVTM and CDR2 is ANQGSEA. DNA for the CDR3: TGCAGCGTCGCCCGCGGGAGAGGGGATACGCAGTATTTT. It yields the protein CSVARGRGDTQYF.

In its sample, this clonotype was seen a few times. This rearrangement joins TRBV12-3 or TRBV12-4 to TRBJ2-1, with a tentative D call TRBD1 (6 bases). The V gene lost 3 bases and the J gene lost 8 bases, with 8 bases spanning the gap. This CDR3 has 12 residues. CDR3 DNA sequence: TGTGCCAGCAGTTTTGGGGGCCATGAGCAGTTCTTC. This encodes CASSFGGHEQFF.

The chain recombines TRBV4-3 with TRBJ1-6; D is undetermined. V was pared by 0 bases and J by 5 bases, with 11 bases between. This CDR3 is 16 amino acids long. CDR1 and CDR2 (germline): LGHNA, YSLEER. CDR3 nucleotide sequence: TGCGCCAGCAGCCAAGAAGTAGGCAGACATAATTCACCCCTCCACTTT. It translates to CASSQEVGRHNSPLHF.

The chain employs TRBV27 and TRBJ1-5; D might be TRBD1 (6 bases). The CDR3 runs to 14 residues. V was pared by 5 bases and J by 7 bases, with 15 bases between. Germline CDR1 and CDR2: MNHEY and SMNVEV (reference sequence). This CDR3 reads CASSTNRVGQPQHF. The CDR3 DNA sequence: TGTGCCAGCAGTACAAACAGGGTAGGCCAGCCCCAGCATTTT.

This clonotype was found a few times. The chain joins TRBV4-2 to TRBJ1-6; D is unresolved. The length of the CDR3 is 17 residues. Per germline, CDR1 LGHNA and CDR2 YNFKEQ. Deletions cut 0 bases from V and 6 bases from J, with 15 bases between. CDR3 nucleotide sequence: TGTGCCAGCAGCCAAGAAGTGCGTACCGAACTTAATTCACCCCTCCACTTT. This translates into CASSQEVRTELNSPLHF.

This clonotype was seen a handful of times. The CDR3 DNA reads as TGCGCCAGCAGCCAAGAGGCAGGGACAGGCCCAGATACGCAGTATTTT. It yields the protein CASSQEAGTGPDTQYF. V gene TRBV4-1 combines with J gene TRBJ2-3; 8 bases are a match to TRBD1. Germline-derived CDR1 and CDR2 are MGHRA and YSYEKL. The junction had 6 bases not matched to a gene; V was cut back by 0 bases and J by 4 bases. CDR3 length: 16 residues.

This clonotype occurred a few times. The chain recombines TRBV7-2 with TRBJ2-2; 11 bases line up with TRBD2. CDR3 length: 15 residues. Germline assignment: CDR1 SGHTA and CDR2 FQGNSA. V was pared by 4 bases and J by 6 bases, with 4 bases of the junction left unmatched. As DNA, the CDR3 is TGTGCCAGCAGCTATAGCGGGGGGGCCCCCGGGGAGCTGTTTTTT. This sequence encodes CASSYSGGAPGELFF. The whole variable domain, remainder taken from reference TRBV7-2 and TRBJ2-2, is GAGVSQSPSNKVTEKGKDVELRCDPISGHTALYWYRQSLGQGLEFLIYFQGNSAPDKSGLPSDRFSAERTGGSVSTLTIQRTQQEDSAVYLCASSYSGGAPGELFFGEGSRLTVL.

The chain has TRBV10-3 and TRBJ2-6; the D is unclear. CDR1 ENHRY and CDR2 SYGVKD come from the germline V gene. V was shortened by 6 bases and J by 0 bases, with 12 bases between the two germline ends. The CDR3 covers 16 residues. The CDR3 is CAISLIIPSGANVLTF. The DNA of the CDR3 is TGTGCCATCAGCTTGATAATTCCCTCTGGGGCCAACGTCCTGACTTTC.

This clonotype has more than one count but fewer than ten. This chain joins TRBV12-3 or TRBV12-4 and TRBJ2-2; a weak D match, TRBD1 (6 bases). Trimming took 6 bases from V and 5 from J, leaving 16 bases between them. The CDR3 sequence is 15 residues long. As DNA, the CDR3 is TGTGCCAGCAGCCCCCCTAGGGGGACGACCGGGGAGCTGTTTTTT. This gives the protein CASSPPRGTTGELFF.